The sample holds many counts of the clone carrying this TCR beta chain. Its antigen is not known. This entry belongs to a study of Graves' ophthalmopathy and Graves' hyperthyroidism. As for the study in general: Sampling took place at initial diagnosis, with peripheral blood obtained before any treatment.

Other autoimmune diseases, uncontrolled infections, pregnancy or lactation ruled patients out of participation. PBMCs originated in about 9.8 ml of fresh peripheral blood. Broader study findings: Using a 13-signature model, the authors split ophthalmopathy from stable hyperthyroidism, with roughly 91% sensitivity and roughly 83% specificity.

Beta-chain TCR CDR3 regions were amplified from RNA transcripts. First-round RT-PCR used HTBI primers; second-round multiplex PCR followed. TCRdb reprocessed the multiplex PCR reads with MiXCR, giving one entry per CDR3 protein. The top ten hold roughly 9% of the sample, which has 170,000 or so distinct CDR3 sequences, approximately 40% seen once. Germline values: CDR1 DFQATT, CDR2 SNEGSKA (reference sequence). This CDR3 has 15 amino acids. Trimming took 0 bases from V and 0 from J, leaving 12 bases between them. This rearrangement joins TRBV20-1 to TRBJ2-7; D remains unclear. Sequenced material: peripheral blood. The TCR was taken from a man younger than 45 with Graves' ophthalmopathy. CDR3 sequence: CSARDRLRSSYEQYF. CDR3 DNA: TGCAGTGCTAGAGATCGACTTAGGAGCTCCTACGAGCAGTACTTC.